Listed below are T cell receptor beta chains from one sample, sequenced in a study of blood T cell repertoires in COVID-19. The data were produced by immunoSEQ multiplex PCR, yet TCRdb's version contains in-frame clones alone and is incomplete. The sample comprises about 130,000 clones, approximately 80% of which are singletons, and 35% to 55% rests with the top ten. Sequencing used peripheral blood. These TCRs come from a human donor in a cohort sampled during active COVID-19. The CDR3 runs from the conserved cysteine through the conserved F or W. A D gene is named only where the DNA matches it firmly. Some rows mark clone size as missing; the rest say once, few, many or name a class of expanded clone.

clone size,V gene,D gene,J gene,CDR3 protein,CDR3 DNA
NA,TRBV14,TRBD2,TRBJ2-1,CASSQWGREHNEQFF,TGTGCCAGCAGCCAATGGGGGAGGGAACACAATGAGCAGTTCTTC
NA,TRBV9,TRBD1,TRBJ2-7,CASSVGVTGGEQYF,TGTGCCAGCAGCGTAGGGGTGACAGGGGGCGAGCAGTACTTC
NA,TRBV11-3,NA,TRBJ1-5,CASSLGGGSNQPQHF,TGTGCCAGCAGCTTAGGAGGCGGGAGCAATCAGCCCCAGCATTTT
NA,TRBV3-1/TRBV3-2,NA,TRBJ2-1,CASSQDYGYPYNEQFF,TGTGCCAGCAGCCAAGATTACGGGTATCCCTACAATGAGCAGTTCTTC
once,TRBV3-1/TRBV3-2,NA,TRBJ1-5,CASSQESLGGQGVQPQHF,TGTGCCAGCAGCCAAGAAAGTCTGGGAGGCCAGGGAGTGCAGCCCCAGCATTTT
once,TRBV30,TRBD1,TRBJ2-5,CAWSQQGETQYF,TGTGCCTGGAGTCAACAGGGGGAGACCCAGTACTTC
NA,TRBV7-9,NA,TRBJ2-6,CASSLWAGLSSGANVLTF,TGTGCCAGCAGCTTATGGGCAGGGCTAAGCTCTGGGGCCAACGTCCTGACTTTC
NA,TRBV15,NA,TRBJ1-6,CATSRDAGLNSPLHF,TGTGCCACCAGCAGAGATGCAGGGCTTAATTCACCCCTCCACTTT
NA,TRBV28,TRBD2,TRBJ2-1,CASNLLTSGPHEQFF,TGTGCCAGCAACCTCTTGACTAGCGGGCCACATGAGCAGTTCTTC
NA,TRBV18,NA,TRBJ2-2,CATLLSGTGELFF,TGTGCCACCTTACTATCCGGGACCGGGGAGCTGTTTTTT
NA,TRBV10-3,NA,TRBJ1-2,CASRTPNYGYTF,TGTGCCAGCAGGACACCTAACTATGGCTACACCTTC
few,TRBV9,NA,TRBJ1-4,CASSPPGNSEKLFF,TGTGCCAGCAGCCCTCCAGGGAATTCCGAAAAACTGTTTTTT